This T cell receptor beta chain was profiled in a study of blood T cells in healthy people across ages (dated by TCRdb to between 2014 and 2016). In the study overall: In model experiments, template switching captured about one uniquely barcoded TCR beta cDNA molecule for every two T cells. Age-related changes in TCR beta repertoire diversity were measured in the study by deep sequencing normalized with unique cDNA molecular identifiers. Four age groups were formed from the donors: young (average about 16 years), middle-aged (just under 40), aged (under 70) and long-lived (82). To avoid experimental bias, donors of different ages were spread randomly across the sequencing lanes. For two donors (one aged 18 to 29 and one aged 80 or older), the study analyzed two additional independent replicas of 1 million unique cDNA reads from the same blood draw.

The CDR1 and CDR2 encoded by the germline V gene are SGHTA and FQGTGA. The CDR3, from cysteine to phenylalanine, totals 19 residues. Only the CDR3 DNA is retained, 57 bases long and in frame from the first base. Trimming takes 5 bases from V and 2 bases from J, and the germline ends sit 25 bases apart. Preparation of the library involved 5' RACE. Sequenced on an Illumina HiSeq 2500. The second PCR ran for roughly 7 to 11 cycles and used a J-beta primer mix along with a sample-barcoded 5' primer. A template-switch 5' adaptor carrying 12 random nucleotides introduced a unique molecular identifier onto each TCR beta cDNA molecule. Each sample yielded at least 3 million CDR3-containing paired-end reads. First-strand cDNA synthesis was performed from all RNA using the Mint cDNA synthesis kit, with priming by a TRBC-specific oligonucleotide. Following uracil-DNA glycosylase treatment, all cDNA underwent a first 18-cycle PCR with the universal primers M1SS and BC2_uni_R. The authors' analysis ran thus. For normalization, 1 million high-quality reads, each with a distinct molecular identifier, were randomly selected from each sample. Reads sharing molecular identifiers were discarded rather than binned into consensus sequences. MiTCR, with a Q25 quality threshold and the strictest error-elimination algorithm, was used for CDR3 identification, clonotype clustering and error correction. A nonparametric unseen species model with Euler transformation was used to estimate a lower bound on total TCR beta diversity. Starting from the raw public reads, TCRdb applied fastp trimming at Q25, assembled clones with MiXCR and retained in-frame beta chains. Entries are consolidated by CDR3 protein sequence, retaining the most common genes and DNA. TCRdb's processing, not the authors' own work, is the source of the V and J calls. Recorded for this sample are just over 800,000 distinct CDR3 sequences; 62% of them occurred a single time. The top ten clonotypes cover around 30% of the sample.

The investigation overall reported the following: Observed TCR beta diversity per million T cells fell roughly linearly with age, and a significant reduction was already apparent by age roughly 40. Total diversity estimates from one million sequenced T cells were considered lower bounds and underestimates. Because the CMV infection status of the donors was unknown, age-related changes in expanded clonotypes may potentially have been confounded. Because profiling used bulk unsorted PBMCs, naive and antigen-experienced compartments could not be compared conclusively. Observed TCR beta diversity correlated strongly with the percentage of naive T cells measured by flow cytometry. Compared with the aged group, the long-lived group had more naive CD4+ T cells, fewer expanded clones and increased TCR diversity, a pattern suggesting age selection.

This clonotype was observed a few times. What antigen it recognizes has not been identified. Per-base quality was not reported, and no clone a single base away is much larger than it. The 39 donors, aged roughly 6 to 100 years, were systemically healthy Caucasian individuals from Russia. Each donor gave about 9.7 milliliters of peripheral blood, drawn into EDTA-treated Vacutainer tubes. Ficoll-Paque density-gradient centrifugation was used to isolate PBMCs, with at least 7 million obtained per sample. Total RNA, at least 6 micrograms per sample, was extracted from PBMCs with Trizol reagent. For every donor, an aliquot of PBMCs went through flow cytometry to measure the percentages of naive CD45RAhigh/CD27high T cells.

The sample comprised blood. The TCR sequence derives from a man aged 25-40 years in good health. The chain employs TRBV7-3 and TRBJ1-5; the D gene is perhaps TRBD1, on 5 matching bases. The CDR3 region: CASSLGTGPGPWGNQPQHF. The bases are TGTGCCAGCAGCCTAGGTACGGGGCCGGGCCCTTGGGGCAATCAGCCCCAGCATTTT.